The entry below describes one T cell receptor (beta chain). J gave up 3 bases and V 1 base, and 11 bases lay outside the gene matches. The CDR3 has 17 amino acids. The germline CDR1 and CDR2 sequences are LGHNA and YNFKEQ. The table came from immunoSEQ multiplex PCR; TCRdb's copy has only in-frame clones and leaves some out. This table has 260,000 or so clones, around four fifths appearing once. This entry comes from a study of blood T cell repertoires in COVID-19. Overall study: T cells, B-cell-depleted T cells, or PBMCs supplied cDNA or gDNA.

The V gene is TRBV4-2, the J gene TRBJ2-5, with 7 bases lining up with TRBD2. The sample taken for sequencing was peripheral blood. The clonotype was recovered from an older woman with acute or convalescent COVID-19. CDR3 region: CASSQGPTSATEETQYF. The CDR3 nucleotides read TGTGCCAGCAGCCAAGGTCCTACTAGCGCAACTGAAGAGACCCAGTACTTC.